The clone carrying this TCR beta chain showed up just once. This entry comes from a study of blood T cell repertoires in COVID-19. This CDR3 has 16 residues. J was trimmed by 5 bases and V by 4 bases; bases with no gene match: 11. Germline CDR1 and CDR2: MRHNA and SNTAGT. Data came from immunoSEQ multiplex PCR; TCRdb stores just in-frame clones and leaves some out. The sample consists of fewer than 40,000 clones, about 74% of them appearing once. Sequenced sample: peripheral blood. This chain links TRBV6-4 with TRBJ2-3, with 8 bases lining up with TRBD2. The TCR was taken from a man aged 60 to 69 with active COVID-19. CDR3 DNA sequence: TGTGCCAGCAGTGGCGAATTCGGTAGCGGGAAAGATACGCAGTATTTT. It translates to CASSGEFGSGKDTQYF.